The 8 T cell receptor beta chains presented below share a single source sample, sequenced in a study of T cell responses to AZD1222 COVID-19 vaccine. Profiling relied on immunoSEQ multiplex PCR, and the TCRdb table lists in-frame clones only, not all of them. This table has approximately 110,000 clones, around 90% appearing once. The material was peripheral blood, obtained on day 0 of AZD1222 vaccination. These receptors were obtained from an adult in good health.

The V gene is TRBV19, the J gene TRBJ2-3; maybe TRBD1 (6 bases). V lost 3 bases and J 1 base, leaving 11 bases between the germline ends. Germline V gene lookup returns CDR1 LNHDA and CDR2 SQIVND (reference sequence). This CDR3 is built from 15 residues. The CDR3 coding sequence is TGTGCCAGTAGTATCGGACAGAAGGGCACAGATACGCAGTATTTT. This encodes CASSIGQKGTDTQYF.

This clone came up once. The J gene is TRBJ2-7, the V gene TRBV5-4; D is undetermined. The CDR3 consists of 13 residues. Germline CDR1 reads SGHNT; CDR2 reads YYREEE (reference sequence). Trimming removed 4 bases at V and 9 bases at J, with 17 bases between. Here the CDR3 reads CASSHLTIPGQYF. For the CDR3, the DNA is TGTGCCAGCAGCCACCTTACCATCCCCGGGCAGTACTTC.

CDR3 loop: CASSRRLAPDTQYF. The CDR3 coding sequence is TGTGCCAGCAGCCGTAGACTAGCCCCAGATACGCAGTATTTT. V gene TRBV5-8 combines with J gene TRBJ2-3; 7 positions match TRBD2. V trimming: 4 bases; J trimming: 4 bases; junction bases outside the gene matches: 6. The CDR3 spans 14 residues. Per germline, CDR1 SGHTS and CDR2 YDEGEE.

The chain combines TRBV9 with TRBJ2-7; D remains unclear. Per germline, CDR1 SGDLS and CDR2 YYNGEE. V was clipped by 0 bases and J by 4 bases, with 2 bases between them. The CDR3 consists of 11 residues. In nucleotides, the CDR3 is TGTGCCAGCAGCGTAGATTACGAGCAGTACTTC. Amino acid sequence: CASSVDYEQYF.

V usage is TRBV2 and J usage is TRBJ2-5, with 7 bases aligning to TRBD1. The germline V gene has CDR1 SNHLY and CDR2 FYNNEI. J lost 2 bases, V lost 7 bases, and 4 bases had no gene match. The CDR3 totals 13 residues. CDR3 in amino acids: CASNPTGQETQYF. As DNA, the CDR3 is TGTGCCAGCAACCCGACAGGGCAAGAGACCCAGTACTTC. The full variable domain, completed using reference TRBV2 and TRBJ2-5, is EPEVTQTPSHQVTQMGQEVILRCVPISNHLYFYWYRQILGQKVEFLVSFYNNEISEKSEIFDDQFSVERPDGSNFTLKIRSTKLEDSAMYFCASNPTGQETQYFGPGTRLLVL.

The chain employs TRBV7-6 and TRBJ2-5, with D possibly being TRBD1 (5 bases). V was pared by 5 bases and J by 4 bases, with 14 bases between. From germline, CDR1 is SGHVS and CDR2 FNYEAQ. This CDR3 region has 14 residues. The CDR3, as DNA: TGTGCCAGCAGCCCTGGGGCGGTAGGAGAGACCCAGTACTTC. It translates to CASSPGAVGETQYF.

The rearrangement links TRBV6-1 to TRBJ2-5; D gene unclear. This CDR3 is 15 amino acids long. CDR1 and CDR2 (germline): MNHNS, SASEGT. The V and J ends lost 0 bases and 5 bases respectively, with 13 bases between them. The CDR3 nucleotides are TGTGCCAGCAGTGAAGCGGGTGGTCCGATGGAGACCCAGTACTTC. This sequence encodes CASSEAGGPMETQYF.

This chain joins TRBV3-1 (or the pseudogene TRBV3-2) and TRBJ2-7; 12 bases align to TRBD2. This CDR3 contains 14 residues. Trimming at V came to 4 bases and at J to 6 bases, leaving 4 bases not matched to a gene. Per germline, CDR1 LGHDT and CDR2 YNNKEL (reference sequence). The CDR3 nucleotides read TGTGCCAGCAGCCTCGGACTAGCGGGACGCGAGCAGTACTTC. Protein: CASSLGLAGREQYF.